The rows below give T cell receptor beta chains drawn from one sample of a study of blood T cell repertoires in COVID-19. Profiled with immunoSEQ multiplex PCR; TCRdb holds only in-frame clones, not every one. The data contain more than 200,000 clones, around 80% of them singletons. Sample: peripheral blood. These receptors originate from a man aged 60 to 75 with acute or convalescent COVID-19. CDR3s include the opening cysteine and the closing phenylalanine or tryptophan. A D gene is named only where the DNA matches it firmly. Not all rows give a size; the values are once, few, many and, for expanded clones, a class.

cdr3_aa cdr3_nt j_call d_call clone_size v_call
CASSYGLAGGPLYNEQFF TGTGCCAGCAGCTATGGACTAGCGGGAGGGCCGCTTTACAATGAGCAGTTCTTC TRBJ2-1 TRBD2 - TRBV7-8
CASSLIATGENGELFF TGTGCCAGCAGCCTAATCGCCACAGGGGAGAACGGGGAGCTGTTTTTT TRBJ2-2 TRBD1 - TRBV7-2
CASSESGAQNTEAFF TGTGCCAGCAGTGAGAGCGGGGCTCAGAACACTGAAGCTTTCTTT TRBJ1-1 - - TRBV2
CASANGNTGELFF TGCGCCAGCGCGAACGGGAACACCGGGGAGCTGTTTTTT TRBJ2-2 - few TRBV10-1
CASRRGQGGLGYTF TGTGCCAGTAGAAGGGGACAGGGGGGCCTCGGCTACACCTTC TRBJ1-2 TRBD1 - TRBV19
CSVQTGEDQPQHF TGCAGCGTCCAGACAGGGGAGGACCAGCCCCAGCATTTT TRBJ1-5 TRBD1 - TRBV29-1
CASRTQGEGTEAFF TGCGCCAGCAGAACACAGGGGGAGGGCACTGAAGCTTTCTTT TRBJ1-1 TRBD1 - TRBV5-1
CASAQTERETQYF TGTGCCAGCGCCCAAACAGAACGGGAGACCCAGTACTTC TRBJ2-5 - few TRBV6-4
CASSPRGSYNEQFF TGTGCCAGCAGCCCCAGGGGGTCCTACAATGAGCAGTTCTTC TRBJ2-1 TRBD1 - TRBV7-3
CASSVDVDSNTEAFF TGTGCCAGCAGCGTAGACGTAGATTCGAACACTGAAGCTTTCTTT TRBJ1-1 - - TRBV9
CASTPVGRNEQFF TGTGCCAGCACCCCGGTCGGGAGAAATGAGCAGTTCTTC TRBJ2-1 - - TRBV6-2/TRBV6-3
CASSSPGIGGYTF TGTGCCAGCAGCTCGCCCGGGATTGGTGGCTACACCTTC TRBJ1-2 - - TRBV5-5
CALVAGGIGSYEQYF TGTGCGTTGGTAGCGGGGGGGATAGGCTCCTACGAGCAGTACTTC TRBJ2-7 TRBD2 - TRBV30
CASSFSGGAPDTQYF TGTGCCAGCAGTTTCAGCGGGGGAGCTCCTGATACGCAGTATTTT TRBJ2-3 TRBD2 - TRBV27
CASSEALLGDRGRGSYGYTF TGTGCCAGCAGTGAAGCGCTTCTAGGGGACAGGGGGCGAGGTTCCTATGGCTACACCTTC TRBJ1-2 TRBD1 - TRBV2
CASSPQATGTGEEQYF TGTGCCAGCAGCCCACAAGCGACCGGGACAGGGGAAGAGCAGTACTTC TRBJ2-7 TRBD1 - TRBV14
CASSPWTGTKNTEAFF TGTGCCAGCAGCCCCTGGACAGGGACCAAGAACACTGAAGCTTTCTTT TRBJ1-1 TRBD1 - TRBV7-9
CASSILGQPNTEAFF TGTGCCAGTAGTATTCTTGGGCAGCCGAACACTGAAGCTTTCTTT TRBJ1-1 - few TRBV19
CAWSGQGLNTGELFF TGTGCCTGGAGTGGACAGGGATTGAACACCGGGGAGCTGTTTTTT TRBJ2-2 TRBD1 - TRBV30
CASSLNQPQHF TGTGCCAGCAGTCTCAATCAGCCCCAGCATTTT TRBJ1-5 - few TRBV28
CASSSVSANTGELFF TGTGCCAGCAGTTCGGTCTCCGCGAACACCGGGGAGCTGTTTTTT TRBJ2-2 - - TRBV5-6
CASSLRLGTGGSEQFF TGTGCCAGCAGCTTAAGATTGGGGACAGGGGGTTCCGAGCAGTTCTTC TRBJ2-1 TRBD1 - TRBV7-8
CASSGGQGSIRNTEAFF TGTGCCAGCAGCGGAGGACAGGGTTCCATTCGGAACACTGAAGCTTTCTTT TRBJ1-1 TRBD1 - TRBV7-2